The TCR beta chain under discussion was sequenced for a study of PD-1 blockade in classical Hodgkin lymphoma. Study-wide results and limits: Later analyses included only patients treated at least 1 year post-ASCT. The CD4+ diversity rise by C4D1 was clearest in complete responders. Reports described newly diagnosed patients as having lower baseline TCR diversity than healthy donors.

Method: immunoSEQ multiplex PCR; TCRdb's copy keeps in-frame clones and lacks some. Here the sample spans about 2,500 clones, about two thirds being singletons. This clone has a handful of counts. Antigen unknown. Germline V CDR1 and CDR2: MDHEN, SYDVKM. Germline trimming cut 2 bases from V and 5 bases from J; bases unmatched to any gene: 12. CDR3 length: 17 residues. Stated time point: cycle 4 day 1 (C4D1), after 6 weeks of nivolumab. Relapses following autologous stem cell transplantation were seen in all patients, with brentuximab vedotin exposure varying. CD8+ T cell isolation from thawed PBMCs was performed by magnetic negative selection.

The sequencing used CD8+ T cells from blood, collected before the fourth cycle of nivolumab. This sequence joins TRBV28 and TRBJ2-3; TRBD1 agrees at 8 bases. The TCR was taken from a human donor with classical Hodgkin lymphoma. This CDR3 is CASSLDRLAGGVDTQYF. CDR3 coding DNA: TGTGCCAGCAGTTTAGACCGTTTGGCAGGGGGCGTAGATACGCAGTATTTT.